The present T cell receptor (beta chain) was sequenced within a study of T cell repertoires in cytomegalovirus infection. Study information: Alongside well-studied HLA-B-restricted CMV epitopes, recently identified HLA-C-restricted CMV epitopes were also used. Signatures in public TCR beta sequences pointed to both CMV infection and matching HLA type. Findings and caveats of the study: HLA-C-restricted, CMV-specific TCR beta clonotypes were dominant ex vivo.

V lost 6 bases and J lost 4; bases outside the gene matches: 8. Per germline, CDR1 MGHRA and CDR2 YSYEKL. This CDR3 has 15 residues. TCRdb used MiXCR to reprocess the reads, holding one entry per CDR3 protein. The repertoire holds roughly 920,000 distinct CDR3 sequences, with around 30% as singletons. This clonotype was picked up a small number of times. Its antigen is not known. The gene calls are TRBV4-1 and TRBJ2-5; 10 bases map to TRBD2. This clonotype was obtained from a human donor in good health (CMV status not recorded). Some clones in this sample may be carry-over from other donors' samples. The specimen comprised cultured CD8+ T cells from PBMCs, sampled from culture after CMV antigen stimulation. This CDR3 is CASSRASGGGETQYF. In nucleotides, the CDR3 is TGCGCCAGCAGTCGGGCGAGCGGGGGGGGAGAGACCCAGTACTTC.